The 8 T cell receptor beta chains below come from one sample, sequenced in a study of CD8 T cells in Susac syndrome. RNA was extracted with the RNeasy kit, and a quantity of 0.5 to 1 ug was reverse transcribed using random hexamers. A single record per CDR3 protein comes from TCRdb applying MiXCR to the immunoSEQ multiplex PCR reads. The profile shows about 180,000 distinct CDR3 sequences, 85% to 95% of them singletons. The specimen was CD4+ T cells from PBMCs. These receptors came from a human donor with Susac syndrome.

The chain uses TRBV14 and TRBJ1-3; D uncertain. The CDR3 extends over 12 amino acids. Germline V gene sequence: CDR1 SGHDN, CDR2 FVKESK. Trimming shortened V by 4 bases and J by 5 bases, and 6 bases separated the two germline ends. The CDR3 coding sequence is TGTGCCAGCAGCCTCGATCGAAACACCATATATTTT. It is translated as CASSLDRNTIYF.

The chain combines TRBV7-6 with TRBJ1-1; TRBD1 is a possible D gene (5 bases). The CDR3 has 15 residues. Deletions cut 5 bases from V and 1 base from J, with 14 bases between. In germline, CDR1 is SGHVS, CDR2 FNYEAQ. The CDR3: CASSAVGGRNTEAFF. The CDR3 DNA sequence: TGTGCCAGCAGCGCTGTTGGGGGACGGAACACTGAAGCTTTCTTT.

This chain uses TRBV7-3 with TRBJ2-1; D gene ambiguous. Trimming removed 5 bases at V and 5 bases at J, with 10 bases between. Looked up from germline, CDR1 is SGHTA and CDR2 is FQGTGA. CDR3 length: 13 residues. The CDR3 is CASSPKNNNEQFF. Written as DNA, the CDR3 is TGTGCCAGCAGCCCTAAAAATAACAATGAGCAGTTCTTC.

The V and J genes are TRBV20-1 and TRBJ2-3; D might be TRBD2 (6 bases). The V end lost 0 bases, the J end lost 6 bases, and 19 bases lay between the germline ends. CDR3 length equals 16 residues. Germline V gene sequence: CDR1 DFQATT, CDR2 SNEGSKA (reference sequence). The CDR3 region is CSARELPERARDTQYF. DNA of the CDR3: TGCAGTGCTAGAGAACTACCCGAGCGGGCCCGCGATACGCAGTATTTT.

The chain is built from TRBV20-1 and TRBJ1-6; no firm D call. Germline loops: CDR1 DFQATT, CDR2 SNEGSKA (reference sequence). The ends were cut back, 5 bases at V and 7 bases at J, with 21 bases in the middle. The CDR3 contains 16 residues. The CDR3 nucleotides are TGCAGTGCTCGACCTGGGAGGACCTCCCCGAATTCACCCCTCCACTTT. Protein product: CSARPGRTSPNSPLHF.

A single count supports this clonotype. This chain links TRBV3-1 with TRBJ2-5; D unresolved. This CDR3 is 13 amino acids long. Deletions cut 0 bases from V and 1 base from J, with 3 bases between. Germline V gene sequence: CDR1 LGHDT, CDR2 YNNKEL (reference sequence). The CDR3 DNA is TGTGCCAGCAGCCAAGAGGTCCAAGAGACCCAGTACTTC. Residues: CASSQEVQETQYF.

The genes are TRBV2 and TRBJ1-2; D gene ambiguous. The germline V and J ends were trimmed by 7 bases and 2 bases, with 11 bases remaining between them. Germline loops: CDR1 SNHLY, CDR2 FYNNEI. This CDR3 has 13 amino acids. The CDR3 sequence: CASTVGRNYGYTF. CDR3 nucleotides: TGTGCCAGCACCGTCGGCCGAAACTATGGCTACACCTTC. The full variable domain, in which reference TRBV2 and TRBJ1-2 provide the parts outside the CDR3, is EPEVTQTPSHQVTQMGQEVILRCVPISNHLYFYWYRQILGQKVEFLVSFYNNEISEKSEIFDDQFSVERPDGSNFTLKIRSTKLEDSAMYFCASTVGRNYGYTFGSGTRLTVV.

V usage is TRBV7-9 and J usage is TRBJ1-1; weak D call: TRBD1 (5 bases). The CDR3 is 16 amino acids. CDR1 is SEHNR and CDR2 is FQNEAQ in the germline V gene (reference sequence). V gave up 5 bases and J gave up 4 bases, with 20 bases separating them. Written as DNA, the CDR3 is TGTGCCAGCAGCCCGTCCCGGGACCCTCTGGGCACTGAAGCTTTCTTT. Its protein product is CASSPSRDPLGTEAFF. The entire variable domain, with the rest obtained from reference TRBV7-9 and TRBJ1-1, is as follows: DTGVSQNPRHKITKRGQNVTFRCDPISEHNRLYWYRQTLGQGPEFLTYFQNEAQLEKSRLLSDRFSAERPKGSFSTLEIQRTEQGDSAMYLCASSPSRDPLGTEAFFGQGTRLTVV.